The next 10 T cell receptor beta chains were all read from a single sample in a study of blood T cell repertoires in COVID-19 (dated by TCRdb to about 2020). The library was prepared using the immunoSEQ multiplex PCR assay. The immuneACCESS repertoire file appears here via TCRdb, limited to in-frame rearrangements. These files lack a portion of the clones; in checked studies, under half of the deficit traces to unresolved V genes, and the cause of the others is not known. The table for this sample lists about 340,000 clones; just over 85% of them were counted only once. The ten most abundant clones make up about 4.2% of the sample. Specimen: PBMCs or T cells enriched from blood (not recorded which). Receptors were obtained from a woman in her 40s with acute COVID-19.

This clone was detected a few times. The J gene is TRBJ1-2, the V gene TRBV12-3 or TRBV12-4, with a weak D call TRBD1 (5 bases). The length of the CDR3 is 12 residues. V was shortened by 3 bases and J by 8 bases, with 10 bases between the two germline ends. CDR3 bases: TGTGCCAGCAGTTTTGGACATGAAGGCTACACCTTC. Protein product: CASSFGHEGYTF.

The chain links TRBV21-1 to TRBJ2-5; the table assigns TRBD2, which was not confirmed against the DNA. TRBV21-1 is assigned pseudogene status. The CDR3 consists of 19 residues. CDR3 amino acids: CASRSTPGRSTGRQETQYF. In DNA, the CDR3 is TGTGCCAGCAGATCCACCCCCGGGAGATCAACCGGGAGGCAAGAGACCCAGTACTTC.

The chain joins TRBV15 to TRBJ1-5; unclear D gene. Looked up from germline, CDR1 is LNHNV and CDR2 is YYDKDF (reference sequence). Trimming removed 1 base from V and 2 bases from J, with 12 bases in between. This CDR3 comprises 16 residues. The CDR3 nucleotides are TGTGCCACCAGCAGAGGTTCGGCAGAGGGCAATCAGCCCCAGCATTTT. Residues: CATSRGSAEGNQPQHF.

Only one count was recorded for this clone. The chain employs TRBV5-6 and TRBJ2-5, with 10 bases aligning to TRBD1. The CDR3 contains 16 residues. Germline loops: CDR1 SGHDT, CDR2 YYEEEE. V shed 2 bases and J 9 bases; nucleotides not matched to a gene: 13. CDR3 sequence reads: CASSLFSGQGVTAQYF. DNA for the CDR3: TGTGCCAGCAGCTTATTTTCCGGACAGGGGGTCACGGCCCAGTACTTC.

The V call is TRBV3-1 (or the pseudogene TRBV3-2), the J call TRBJ2-1; 9 bases map to TRBD2. In germline, CDR1 is LGHDT, CDR2 YNNKEL (reference sequence). The CDR3 totals 16 residues. The V gene end was trimmed by 6 bases and the J gene end by 4 bases; junction bases not matched to a gene: 10. The CDR3 sequence is CASSQPASGTYNEQFF. The CDR3 DNA is TGTGCCAGCAGTCAACCGGCTAGCGGGACTTACAATGAGCAGTTCTTC.

The chain joins TRBV9 to TRBJ2-1, with 16 bases matching TRBD2. The V gene end was trimmed by 4 bases and the J gene end by 6 bases; junction bases not matched to a gene: 10. The CDR3 runs 18 residues. CDR1 is SGDLS and CDR2 is YYNGEE in the germline V gene. The CDR3 is CASSLGTSGRARVNEQFF. The CDR3 DNA is TGTGCCAGCAGCCTCGGGACTAGCGGGAGGGCCCGGGTCAATGAGCAGTTCTTC.

This clone was picked up one time. V usage is TRBV19 and J usage is TRBJ1-6; D is perhaps TRBD1 (5 bases). This CDR3 has 14 amino acids. Trimming shortened V by 6 bases and J by 8 bases, and 14 bases separated the two germline ends. Germline V lookup: CDR1 LNHDA, CDR2 SQIVND (reference sequence). CDR3 sequence: CASSMVRGDSPLHF. DNA for the CDR3: TGTGCCAGTAGCATGGTCCGGGGGGATTCACCCCTCCACTTT.

J is TRBJ1-2 and V is TRBV6-7, with D possibly matching TRBD1 (5 bases). TRBV6-7 is an open reading frame whose function is uncertain. V shed 2 bases and J shed 8 bases, with 24 bases lying between them. The CDR3 runs 17 residues. CDR3 nucleotide sequence: TGTGCCAGCAGTTACCCAACAGAGGACACAGGCTTTGGGGGCTACACCTTC. Protein sequence: CASSYPTEDTGFGGYTF.

This clone turned up a few times. The chain has TRBV2 and TRBJ1-3; possibly TRBD1 for D (5 bases). The V gene's germline CDR1 is SNHLY and CDR2 FYNNEI. The V end was cut by 6 bases, the J end by 7 bases, with 10 bases between. The CDR3 is 12 amino acids. The CDR3 DNA reads as TGTGCCAGCAGCCTTAACAGGAACACCATATATTTT. Its translation: CASSLNRNTIYF. The full variable domain, in which reference TRBV2 and TRBJ1-3 provide the parts outside the CDR3, is EPEVTQTPSHQVTQMGQEVILRCVPISNHLYFYWYRQILGQKVEFLVSFYNNEISEKSEIFDDQFSVERPDGSNFTLKIRSTKLEDSAMYFCASSLNRNTIYFGEGSWLTVV.

The chain joins TRBV5-4 to TRBJ2-5; TRBD2 agrees at 16 bases. Germline CDR1 reads SGHNT; CDR2 reads YYREEE (reference sequence). The CDR3 consists of 18 residues. The V gene end was trimmed by 4 bases and the J gene end by 5 bases; junction bases not matched to a gene: 11. The CDR3 DNA is TGTGCCAGCAGCCCGGGACTAGCGGGGGGGCTGTTGAAGGAGACCCAGTACTTC. Encoded protein: CASSPGLAGGLLKETQYF.